What follows are 9 T cell receptor beta chains derived from one specimen sequenced in a study of blood T cell repertoires in COVID-19. Data came from immunoSEQ multiplex PCR; TCRdb stores just in-frame clones and leaves some out. The sample comprises roughly 250,000 clones, approximately 85% of which are singletons, and more than 3.5% rests with the top ten. Specimen: PBMCs or T cells enriched from blood (not recorded which). All receptors come from a woman between 25 and 40 years old who had recovered from COVID-19.

The chain couples TRBV12-3 or TRBV12-4 to TRBJ2-3; D is uncertain. V lost 3 bases to trimming and J lost 4 bases, with 8 bases between them. CDR3 length: 13 amino acids. The CDR3: CASSFRGSDTQYF. CDR3 nucleotide sequence: TGTGCCAGCAGTTTCAGAGGATCAGATACGCAGTATTTT.

This sequence joins TRBV10-1 and TRBJ1-4, with 9 bases aligning to TRBD1. This CDR3 has 16 amino acids. J lost 8 bases, V lost 2 bases, and 9 bases had no gene match. The germline V gene has CDR1 WNHNN and CDR2 SYGVQD (reference sequence). The CDR3: CASSEPYRGLGEKLFF. The CDR3 DNA reads TGCGCCAGCAGTGAGCCCTACAGGGGGCTCGGGGAAAAACTGTTTTTT.

This clone was seen more than once but under ten times. CDR3 in DNA: TGCGCCAGCAGCTTGACAGGGGTTACTCCCGAGCAGTACTTC. Translated: CASSLTGVTPEQYF. V is TRBV5-1 and J is TRBJ2-7; the match to TRBD1 covers 7 bases. V lost 1 base to trimming and J lost 6 bases; unmatched junction nucleotides: 7. Germline CDR1 reads SGHRS; CDR2 reads YFSETQ. CDR3 length equals 14 residues.

This chain joins TRBV7-6 and TRBJ2-7; 8 positions agree with TRBD1. This CDR3 region has 16 residues. The germline V gene encodes CDR1 SGHVS and CDR2 FNYEAQ. The trim removed 5 bases at V and 1 base at J, leaving 10 bases unmatched. The CDR3 DNA is TGTGCCAGCAGCCCCGAGACAGGGGTTTGGTCCTACGAGCAGTACTTC. This gives the protein CASSPETGVWSYEQYF.

The genes are TRBV28 and TRBJ1-4; 11 nucleotides line up with TRBD1. CDR1 and CDR2 (germline): MDHEN, SYDVKM. This CDR3 is 15 amino acids long. V was pared by 1 base and J by 8 bases, with 3 bases of the junction left unmatched. The CDR3 spells CASSLYGTGGEKLFF. As DNA, the CDR3 is TGTGCCAGCAGTTTATATGGGACAGGGGGGGAAAAACTGTTTTTT.

V usage is TRBV3-1 (or the pseudogene TRBV3-2) and J usage is TRBJ1-5; possibly TRBD1 for D (5 bases). Germline V lookup: CDR1 LGHDT, CDR2 YNNKEL (reference sequence). V lost 1 base, J lost 8 bases, and 15 bases lay in between. CDR3 length equals 15 residues. The CDR3 loop reads CASSQVYRPQEPQHF. Here the CDR3 DNA reads TGTGCCAGCAGCCAAGTATACAGGCCCCAGGAGCCCCAGCATTTT.

The rearrangement links TRBV10-3 to TRBJ1-1, with 9 positions matching TRBD1. Germline loops: CDR1 ENHRY, CDR2 SYGVKD. The CDR3 length is 12 residues. Germline trimming cut 8 bases from V and 3 bases from J; bases unmatched to any gene: 1. The CDR3 region has the DNA TGTGCCATCCGGGACAGGGACACTGAAGCTTTCTTT. It encodes CAIRDRDTEAFF.

This chain links TRBV7-7 with TRBJ1-5; weak D call: TRBD1 (5 bases). Looked up from germline, CDR1 is SSHAT and CDR2 is FNYEAQ (reference sequence). The CDR3 has 15 residues. V lost 3 bases to trimming and J lost 0 bases, with 9 bases between them. CDR3 DNA sequence: TGTGCCAGCAGCTTGGGGCGAGGTAGCAATCAGCCCCAGCATTTT. Its protein product is CASSLGRGSNQPQHF.

The chain combines TRBV5-1 with TRBJ2-2; the match to TRBD2 covers 9 bases. This CDR3 comprises 21 residues. V was pared by 1 base and J by 2 bases, with 18 bases of the junction left unmatched. Germline V gene data show CDR1 as SGHRS and CDR2 as YFSETQ. CDR3 DNA sequence: TGCGCCAGCAGCTTGAGGCCGGAGGCGGGAGGGCCGTCCCACAACACCGGGGAGCTGTTTTTT. This translates into CASSLRPEAGGPSHNTGELFF.